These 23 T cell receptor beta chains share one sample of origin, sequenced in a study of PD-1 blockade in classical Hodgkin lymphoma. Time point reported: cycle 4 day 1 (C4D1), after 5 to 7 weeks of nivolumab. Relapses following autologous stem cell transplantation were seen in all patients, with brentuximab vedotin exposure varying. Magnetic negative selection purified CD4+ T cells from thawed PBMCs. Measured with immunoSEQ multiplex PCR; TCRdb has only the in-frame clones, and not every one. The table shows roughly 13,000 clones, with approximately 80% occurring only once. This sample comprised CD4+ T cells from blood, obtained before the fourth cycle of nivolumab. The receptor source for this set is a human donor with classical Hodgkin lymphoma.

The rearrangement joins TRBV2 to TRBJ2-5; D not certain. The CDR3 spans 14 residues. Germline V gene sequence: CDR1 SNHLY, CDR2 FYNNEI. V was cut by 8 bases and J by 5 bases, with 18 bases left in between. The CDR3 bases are TGTGCCAGCGGGCTAGGGCCCTTAGGGGAGACCCAGTACTTC. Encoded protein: CASGLGPLGETQYF.

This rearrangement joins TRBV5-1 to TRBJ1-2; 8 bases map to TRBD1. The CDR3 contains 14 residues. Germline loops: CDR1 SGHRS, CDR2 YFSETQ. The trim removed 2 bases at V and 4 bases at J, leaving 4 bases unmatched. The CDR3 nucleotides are TGCGCCAGCAGCTTAGACAGGGGAGGCTATGGCTACACCTTC. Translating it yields CASSLDRGGYGYTF.

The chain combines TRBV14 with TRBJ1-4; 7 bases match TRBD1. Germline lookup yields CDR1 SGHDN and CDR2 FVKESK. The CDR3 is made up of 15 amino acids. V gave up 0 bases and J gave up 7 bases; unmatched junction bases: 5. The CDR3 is CASSQDNRGGEKLFF. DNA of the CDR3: TGTGCCAGCAGCCAAGATAACAGGGGTGGTGAAAAACTGTTTTTT.

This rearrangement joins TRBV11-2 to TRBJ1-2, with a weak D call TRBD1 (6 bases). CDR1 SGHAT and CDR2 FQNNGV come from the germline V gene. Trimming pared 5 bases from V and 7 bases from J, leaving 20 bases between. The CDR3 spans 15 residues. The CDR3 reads CASSLSRQGWGGYTF. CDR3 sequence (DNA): TGTGCCAGCAGCCTATCCCGCCAGGGGTGGGGTGGCTACACCTTC. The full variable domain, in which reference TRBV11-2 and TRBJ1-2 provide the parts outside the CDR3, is EAGVAQSPRYKIIEKRQSVAFWCNPISGHATLYWYQQILGQGPKLLIQFQNNGVVDDSQLPKDRFSAERLKGVDSTLKIQPAKLEDSAVYLCASSLSRQGWGGYTFGSGTRLTVV.

The CDR3 DNA is TGTGCCAGCAGTGAACTCAGGACAGAGAAGAATCAGCCCCAGCATTTT. It codes for CASSELRTEKNQPQHF. V is TRBV6-1 and J is TRBJ1-5; tentative D call: TRBD1 (6 bases). Trimming left V 2 bases short and J 4 bases short, with 15 bases between. The CDR3 has 16 amino acids. Looked up from germline, CDR1 is MNHNS and CDR2 is SASEGT.

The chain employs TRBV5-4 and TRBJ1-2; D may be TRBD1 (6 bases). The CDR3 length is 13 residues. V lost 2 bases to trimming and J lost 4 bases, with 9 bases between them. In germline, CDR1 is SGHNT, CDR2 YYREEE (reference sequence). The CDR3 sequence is CASSFTGPYGYTF. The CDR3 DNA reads TGTGCCAGCAGCTTTACAGGGCCCTATGGCTACACCTTC.

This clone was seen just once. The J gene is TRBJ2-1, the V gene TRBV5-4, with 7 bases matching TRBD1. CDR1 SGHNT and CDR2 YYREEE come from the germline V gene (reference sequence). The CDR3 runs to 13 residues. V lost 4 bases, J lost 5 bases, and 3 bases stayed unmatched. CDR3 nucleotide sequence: TGTGCCAGCAGCAAGGGGGCAAACAATGAGCAGTTCTTC. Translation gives CASSKGANNEQFF.

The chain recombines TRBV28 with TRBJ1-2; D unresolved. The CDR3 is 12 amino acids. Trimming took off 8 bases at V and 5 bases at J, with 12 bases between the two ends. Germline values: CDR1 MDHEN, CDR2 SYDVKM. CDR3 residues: CASLARIYGYTF. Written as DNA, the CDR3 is TGTGCCAGCCTCGCGCGTATTTATGGCTACACCTTC.

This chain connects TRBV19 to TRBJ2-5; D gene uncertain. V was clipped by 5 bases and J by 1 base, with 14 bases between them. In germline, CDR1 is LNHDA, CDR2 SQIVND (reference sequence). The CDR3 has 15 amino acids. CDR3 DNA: TGTGCCAGTAGTTGGGGTATATCGTTCCAAGAGACCCAGTACTTC. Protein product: CASSWGISFQETQYF.

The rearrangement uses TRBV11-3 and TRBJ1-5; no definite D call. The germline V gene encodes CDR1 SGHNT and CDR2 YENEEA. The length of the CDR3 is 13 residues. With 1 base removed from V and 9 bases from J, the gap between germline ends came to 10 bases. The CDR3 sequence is CASSLVAWRPQHF. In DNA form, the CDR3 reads TGTGCCAGCAGCTTAGTGGCCTGGCGGCCCCAGCATTTT.

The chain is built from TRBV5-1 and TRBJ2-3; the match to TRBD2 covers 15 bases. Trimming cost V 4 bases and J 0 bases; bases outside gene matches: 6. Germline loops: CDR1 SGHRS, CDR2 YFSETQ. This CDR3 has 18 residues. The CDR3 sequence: CASSTGLAGGWSTDTQYF. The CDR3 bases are TGCGCCAGCAGCACTGGACTAGCGGGAGGGTGGAGCACAGATACGCAGTATTTT. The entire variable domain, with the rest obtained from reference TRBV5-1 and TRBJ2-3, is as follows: KAGVTQTPRYLIKTRGQQVTLSCSPISGHRSVSWYQQTPGQGLQFLFEYFSETQRNKGNFPGRFSGRQFSNSRSEMNVSTLELGDSALYLCASSTGLAGGWSTDTQYFGPGTRLTVL.

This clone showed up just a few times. The CDR3 loop is CASSLSGLIYGYTF. The CDR3 DNA reads TGTGCCAGCAGCTTGTCCGGTCTGATCTATGGCTACACCTTC. The V and J genes are TRBV7-9 and TRBJ1-2; D is uncertain. The CDR3 spans 14 residues. Per germline, CDR1 SEHNR and CDR2 FQNEAQ (reference sequence). The V and J ends lost 3 bases and 4 bases respectively, with 12 bases between them.

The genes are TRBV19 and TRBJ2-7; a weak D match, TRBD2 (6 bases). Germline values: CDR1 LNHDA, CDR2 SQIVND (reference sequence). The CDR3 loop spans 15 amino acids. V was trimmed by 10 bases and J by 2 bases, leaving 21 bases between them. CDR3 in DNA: TGTGCCACCATCGCGGGGCCGGAGCCTCCCTACGAGCAGTACTTC. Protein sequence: CATIAGPEPPYEQYF.

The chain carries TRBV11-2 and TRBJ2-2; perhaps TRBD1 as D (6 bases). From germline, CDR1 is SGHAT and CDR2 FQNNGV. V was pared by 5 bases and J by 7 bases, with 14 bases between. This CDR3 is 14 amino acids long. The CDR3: CASSPRGFDGELFF. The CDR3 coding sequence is TGTGCCAGCAGCCCGAGGGGGTTTGACGGGGAGCTGTTTTTT.

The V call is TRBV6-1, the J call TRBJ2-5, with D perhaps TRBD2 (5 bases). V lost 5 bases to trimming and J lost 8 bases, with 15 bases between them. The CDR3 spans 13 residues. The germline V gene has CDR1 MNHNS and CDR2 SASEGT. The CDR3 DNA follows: TGTGCCAGCAGTACGACACCTAGCAAAACCCAGTACTTC. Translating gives CASSTTPSKTQYF.

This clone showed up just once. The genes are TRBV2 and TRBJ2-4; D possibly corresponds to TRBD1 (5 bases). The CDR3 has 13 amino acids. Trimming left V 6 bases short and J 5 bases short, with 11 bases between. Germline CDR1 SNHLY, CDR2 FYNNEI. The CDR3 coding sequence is TGTGCCAGCAGGACCAGGGTAGAAAACATTCAGTACTTC. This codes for CASRTRVENIQYF.

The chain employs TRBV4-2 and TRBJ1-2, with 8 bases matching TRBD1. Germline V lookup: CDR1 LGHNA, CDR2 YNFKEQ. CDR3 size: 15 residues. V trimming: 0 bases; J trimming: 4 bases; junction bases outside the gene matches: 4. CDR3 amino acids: CASSQEWDRSYGYTF. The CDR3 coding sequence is TGTGCCAGCAGCCAAGAATGGGACAGGAGCTATGGCTACACCTTC.

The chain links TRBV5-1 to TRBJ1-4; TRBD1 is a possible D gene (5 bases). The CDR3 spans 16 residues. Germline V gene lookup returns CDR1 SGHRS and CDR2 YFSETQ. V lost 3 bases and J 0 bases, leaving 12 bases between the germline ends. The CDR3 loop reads CASSSGGGPTNEKLFF. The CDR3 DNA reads TGCGCCAGCAGCTCTGGTGGGGGTCCAACTAATGAAAAACTGTTTTTT. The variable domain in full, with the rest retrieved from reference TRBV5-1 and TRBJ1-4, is KAGVTQTPRYLIKTRGQQVTLSCSPISGHRSVSWYQQTPGQGLQFLFEYFSETQRNKGNFPGRFSGRQFSNSRSEMNVSTLELGDSALYLCASSSGGGPTNEKLFFGSGTQLSVL.

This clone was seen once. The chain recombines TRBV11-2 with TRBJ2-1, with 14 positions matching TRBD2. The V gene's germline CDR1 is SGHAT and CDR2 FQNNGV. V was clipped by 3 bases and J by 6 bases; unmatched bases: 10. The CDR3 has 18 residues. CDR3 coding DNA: TGTGCCAGCAGCTTGGGGACTAGCGGGAGAAGGTTGGGCAATGAGCAGTTCTTC. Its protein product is CASSLGTSGRRLGNEQFF.

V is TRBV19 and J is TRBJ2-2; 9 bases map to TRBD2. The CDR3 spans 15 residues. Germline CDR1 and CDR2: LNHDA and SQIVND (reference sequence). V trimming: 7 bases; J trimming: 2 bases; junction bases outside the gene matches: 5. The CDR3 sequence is CASKGSGRNTGELFF. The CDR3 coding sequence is TGTGCCAGTAAGGGTAGCGGGAGAAACACCGGGGAGCTGTTTTTT. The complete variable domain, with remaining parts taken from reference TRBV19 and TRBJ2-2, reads DGGITQSPKYLFRKEGQNVTLSCEQNLNHDAMYWYRQDPGQGLRLIYYSQIVNDFQKGDIAEGYSVSREKKESFPLTVTSAQKNPTAFYLCASKGSGRNTGELFFGEGSRLTVL.

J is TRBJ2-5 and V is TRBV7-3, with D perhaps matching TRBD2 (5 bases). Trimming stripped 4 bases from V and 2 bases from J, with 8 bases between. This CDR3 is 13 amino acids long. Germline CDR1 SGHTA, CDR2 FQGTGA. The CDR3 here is CASSSSIQETQYF. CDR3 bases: TGTGCCAGCAGCTCTAGCATTCAAGAGACCCAGTACTTC.

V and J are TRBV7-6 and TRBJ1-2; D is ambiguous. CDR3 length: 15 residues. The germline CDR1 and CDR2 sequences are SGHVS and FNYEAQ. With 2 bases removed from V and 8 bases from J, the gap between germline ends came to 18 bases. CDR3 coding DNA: TGTGCCAGCAGCTTATACGTAGAGGCTTTCGGGGGCTACACCTTC. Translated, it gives CASSLYVEAFGGYTF. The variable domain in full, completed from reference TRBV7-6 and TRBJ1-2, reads GAGVSQSPRYKVTKRGQDVALRCDPISGHVSLYWYRQALGQGPEFLTYFNYEAQQDKSGLPNDRFSAERPEGSISTLTIQRTEQRDSAMYRCASSLYVEAFGGYTFGSGTRLTVV.

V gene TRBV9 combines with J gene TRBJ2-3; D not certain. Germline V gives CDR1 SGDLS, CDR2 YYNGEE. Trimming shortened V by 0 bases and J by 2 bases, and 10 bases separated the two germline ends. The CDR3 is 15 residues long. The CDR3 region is CASSVAAQVTDTQYF. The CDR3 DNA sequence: TGTGCCAGCAGCGTAGCTGCCCAAGTCACAGATACGCAGTATTTT.